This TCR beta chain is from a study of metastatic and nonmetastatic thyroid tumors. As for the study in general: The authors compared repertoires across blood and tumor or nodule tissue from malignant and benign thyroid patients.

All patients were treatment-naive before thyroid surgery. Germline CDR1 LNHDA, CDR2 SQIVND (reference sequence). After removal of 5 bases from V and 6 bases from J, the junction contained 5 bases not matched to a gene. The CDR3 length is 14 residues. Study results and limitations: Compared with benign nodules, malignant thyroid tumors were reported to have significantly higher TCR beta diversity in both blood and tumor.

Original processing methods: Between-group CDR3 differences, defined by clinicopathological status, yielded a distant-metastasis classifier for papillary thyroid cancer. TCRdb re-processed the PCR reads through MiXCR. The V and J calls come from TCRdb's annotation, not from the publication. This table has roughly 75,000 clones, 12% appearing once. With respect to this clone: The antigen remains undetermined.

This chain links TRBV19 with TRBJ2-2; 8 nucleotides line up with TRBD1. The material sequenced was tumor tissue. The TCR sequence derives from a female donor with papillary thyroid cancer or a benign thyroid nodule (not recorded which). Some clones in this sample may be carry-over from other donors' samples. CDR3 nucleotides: TGTGCCAGTAGTGGATTGACAGGGGCCGGGGAGCTGTTTTTT. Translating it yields CASSGLTGAGELFF. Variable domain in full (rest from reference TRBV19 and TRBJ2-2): DGGITQSPKYLFRKEGQNVTLSCEQNLNHDAMYWYRQDPGQGLRLIYYSQIVNDFQKGDIAEGYSVSREKKESFPLTVTSAQKNPTAFYLCASSGLTGAGELFFGEGSRLTVL.